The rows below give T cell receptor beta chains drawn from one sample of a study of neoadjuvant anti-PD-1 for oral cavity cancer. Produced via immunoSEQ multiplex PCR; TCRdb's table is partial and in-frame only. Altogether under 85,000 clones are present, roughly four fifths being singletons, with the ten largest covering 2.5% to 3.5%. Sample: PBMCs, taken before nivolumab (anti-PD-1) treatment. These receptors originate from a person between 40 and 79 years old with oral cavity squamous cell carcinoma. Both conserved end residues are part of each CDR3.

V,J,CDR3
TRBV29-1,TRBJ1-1,CSVGPGTANTEAFF
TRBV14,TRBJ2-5,CASSQALAGGQRETQYF
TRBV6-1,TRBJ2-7,CASTLGYEQYF
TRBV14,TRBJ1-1,CASSYDRGSAEAFF
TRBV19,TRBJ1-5,CASSSSGRGSNQPQHF
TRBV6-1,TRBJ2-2,CASSEAAWARVNTGELFF
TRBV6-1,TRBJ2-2,CASSRGANAGELFF
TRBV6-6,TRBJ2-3,CASRTQGAPSTDTQYF
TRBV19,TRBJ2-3,CASSFGGSTDTQYF
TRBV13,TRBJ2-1,CASSSRLAGTYNEQFF
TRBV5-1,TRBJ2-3,CASSLGRGPDTDTQYF
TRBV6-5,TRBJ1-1,CASSSAWAGEDEAFF
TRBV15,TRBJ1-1,CATSRDQDRTEAFF
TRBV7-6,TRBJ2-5,CASSEWDRGETQYF
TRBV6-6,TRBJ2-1,CASSYSQVGEQFF
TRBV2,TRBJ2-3,CASSETDTQYF
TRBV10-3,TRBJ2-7,CAISGPGQGLGEQYF
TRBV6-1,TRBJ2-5,CASSESGGLETQYF
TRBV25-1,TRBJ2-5,CASLSGGMETQYF
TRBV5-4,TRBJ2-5,CASSLGQGVYQETQYF
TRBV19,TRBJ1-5,CASSTIRDNNQPQHF
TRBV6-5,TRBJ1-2,CASSFGNGGYTF
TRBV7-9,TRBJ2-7,CASNAGGYEQYF
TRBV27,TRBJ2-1,CASSPHPPGTSEYNEQFF
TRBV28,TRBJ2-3,CASSHLTSAAADTQYF
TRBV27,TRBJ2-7,CASSVIFGGFYEQYF
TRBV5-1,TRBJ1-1,CASSGGQLTINTEAFF
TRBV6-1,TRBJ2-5,CASGELARETQYF
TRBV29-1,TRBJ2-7,CSVGRSRGSYEQYF
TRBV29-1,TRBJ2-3,CSVSRSFGTDTQYF
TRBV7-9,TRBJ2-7,CASSPPAKTYEQYF
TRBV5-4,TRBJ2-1,CASSSKTSGTGGEQFF
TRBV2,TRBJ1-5,CASSGAGNQPQHF